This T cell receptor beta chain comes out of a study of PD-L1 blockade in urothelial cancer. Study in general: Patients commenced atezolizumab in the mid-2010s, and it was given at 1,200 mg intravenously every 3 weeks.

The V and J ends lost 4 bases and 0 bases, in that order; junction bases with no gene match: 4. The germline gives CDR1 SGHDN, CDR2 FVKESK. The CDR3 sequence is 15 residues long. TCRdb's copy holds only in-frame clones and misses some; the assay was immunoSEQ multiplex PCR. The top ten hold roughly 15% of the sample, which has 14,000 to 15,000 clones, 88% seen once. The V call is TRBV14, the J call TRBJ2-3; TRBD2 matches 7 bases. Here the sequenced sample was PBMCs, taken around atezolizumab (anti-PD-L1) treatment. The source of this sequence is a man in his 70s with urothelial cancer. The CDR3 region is CASSRRGFSTDTQYF. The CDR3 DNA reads TGTGCCAGCAGCCGGCGGGGGTTCAGCACAGATACGCAGTATTTT.